Shown below are 8 T cell receptor beta chains from a single sample sequenced in a study of glioma-infiltrating T cells after dendritic cell vaccination. As for time point: after dendritic cell vaccination, including at tumor progression/relapse. TCRdb's copy holds only in-frame clones and misses some; the assay was immunoSEQ multiplex PCR. The sample lists approximately 90,000 clones; approximately 75% were seen once. The specimen comprised blood, sampled after dendritic cell vaccination. These receptors were taken from a human donor with glioblastoma.

The chain combines TRBV5-1 with TRBJ1-2; maybe TRBD1 (5 bases). V was pared by 1 base and J by 5 bases, with 15 bases between. CDR3 length: 15 residues. CDR1 SGHRS and CDR2 YFSETQ come from the germline V gene. In DNA form, the CDR3 reads TGCGCCAGCAGCTTGACCGGGACTTCCACTTATGGCTACACCTTC. It specifies CASSLTGTSTYGYTF.

This rearrangement joins TRBV5-1 to TRBJ2-2; the match to TRBD1 covers 7 bases. This CDR3 contains 14 residues. V gave up 5 bases and J gave up 3 bases; unmatched junction bases: 4. From germline, CDR1 is SGHRS and CDR2 YFSETQ. DNA of the CDR3: TGCGCCAGCAGGGCAGGGACAGACACCGGGGAGCTGTTTTTT. Its translation is CASRAGTDTGELFF.

The chain joins TRBV5-6 to TRBJ1-3; tentative D call: TRBD1 (6 bases). The germline V and J ends were trimmed by 1 base and 8 bases, with 13 bases remaining between them. Germline V lookup: CDR1 SGHDT, CDR2 YYEEEE. This CDR3 has 14 amino acids. CDR3: CASSLTGTGDTIYF. CDR3 DNA sequence: TGTGCCAGCAGCTTGACAGGGACGGGTGACACCATATATTTT.

CDR3 loop: CAWSGGPAGHSTDTQYF. Written as DNA, the CDR3 is TGTGCCTGGAGTGGGGGCCCAGCGGGGCATAGCACAGATACGCAGTATTTT. The chain is built from TRBV30 and TRBJ2-3, with 7 bases fitting TRBD2. The CDR3 consists of 17 residues. Per the germline V gene, CDR1 is GTSNPN and CDR2 is SVGIG (reference sequence). Unmatched junction bases numbered 10, after V lost 1 base and J lost 0 bases.

The chain uses TRBV23-1 and TRBJ1-5; D not certain. TRBV23-1 is placed among ORFs of uncertain function. V lost 11 bases and J lost 0, with 17 bases in between. The CDR3 covers 15 residues. The CDR3 protein is CAPPGRSVSNQPQHF. Here the CDR3 DNA reads TGCGCCCCCCCGGGTAGGTCTGTTAGCAATCAGCCCCAGCATTTT.

The chain couples TRBV9 to TRBJ1-3, with 11 bases lining up with TRBD1. The ends lost 4 bases at V and 2 bases at J; junction bases unmatched: 5. The CDR3 extends over 16 amino acids. Germline V gives CDR1 SGDLS, CDR2 YYNGEE. CDR3 sequence reads: CASSLTGQGAGNTIYF. DNA for the CDR3: TGTGCCAGCAGCTTAACGGGACAGGGGGCTGGAAACACCATATATTTT. Full variable domain (remainder filled in from reference TRBV9 and TRBJ1-3): DSGVTQTPKHLITATGQRVTLRCSPRSGDLSVYWYQQSLDQGLQFLIQYYNGEERAKGNILERFSAQQFPDLHSELNLSSLELGDSALYFCASSLTGQGAGNTIYFGEGSWLTVV.

V and J are TRBV27 and TRBJ2-7; 9 bases fit TRBD1. The CDR3 consists of 15 residues. CDR1 is MNHEY and CDR2 is SMNVEV in the germline V gene (reference sequence). V was pared by 3 bases and J by 1 base, with 4 bases of the junction left unmatched. This chain's CDR3 is CASSLSGTGSYEQYV. As DNA, the CDR3 is TGTGCCAGCAGTTTGTCCGGGACAGGGTCCTACGAGCAGTACGTC.

CDR3 protein: CASSYGAGPNTEAFF. The CDR3 bases are TGTGCCAGCAGTTACGGGGCAGGACCGAACACTGAAGCTTTCTTT. The rearrangement links TRBV6-5 to TRBJ1-1, with a weak D call TRBD1 (5 bases). Germline V CDR1 and CDR2: MNHEY, SVGAGI. Trimming stripped 2 bases from V and 1 base from J, with 11 bases between. The CDR3 sequence is 15 residues long.